This passage covers 21 T cell receptor beta chains from one sample sequenced in a study of T cells after yellow fever vaccination. TCRdb fed the 5' RACE reads into MiXCR, producing one record per CDR3 protein. The repertoire consists of hundreds of thousands of distinct CDR3 sequences, with about 5.2% occurring once and the leading ten covering more than 3%. This specimen was CD4+ T cells sorted from PBMCs, taken on the day of the yellow fever booster vaccination. The receptors come from a man between 18 and 29 years old who received the YFV17D yellow fever vaccine.

This clonotype showed up just a few times. The rearrangement joins TRBV7-9 to TRBJ2-1; D remains ambiguous. Germline lookup yields CDR1 SEHNR and CDR2 FQNEAQ (reference sequence). The CDR3 runs to 14 residues. V was pared by 4 bases and J by 4 bases, with 11 bases between. The CDR3 protein is CASSSPESYNEQFF. The DNA of the CDR3 is TGTGCCAGCAGCTCGCCGGAGAGTTACAATGAGCAGTTCTTC.

This clonotype has just a few counts. J is TRBJ2-3 and V is TRBV24-1; weak D call: TRBD2 (7 bases). V was shortened by 2 bases and J by 4 bases, with 12 bases between the two germline ends. This CDR3 has 15 amino acids. From germline, CDR1 is KGHDR and CDR2 SFDVKD. Here the CDR3 reads CATSDSGGGADTQYF. The CDR3 DNA is TGTGCCACCAGTGATTCAGGCGGGGGCGCAGATACGCAGTATTTT.

CDR3 in DNA: TGTGCCAGCAGCTTGAATAGCGGCTATGGCTACACCTTC. Translation: CASSLNSGYGYTF. The chain joins TRBV7-2 to TRBJ1-2; D not resolved. CDR3 length: 13 amino acids. V shed 3 bases and J shed 4 bases, with 9 bases lying between them. The germline CDR1 and CDR2 sequences are SGHTA and FQGNSA.

There are many counts of this clonotype. V gene TRBV4-2 combines with J gene TRBJ2-1, with 10 bases matching TRBD2. Germline V CDR1 and CDR2: LGHNA, YNFKEQ. The CDR3 loop spans 16 amino acids. J was trimmed by 4 bases and V by 0 bases; bases with no gene match: 3. The chain's CDR3 is CASSQDPAGGYNEQFF. CDR3 DNA: TGTGCCAGCAGCCAAGATCCAGCGGGGGGGTACAATGAGCAGTTCTTC.

This clonotype was detected ten times or more. This chain links TRBV7-2 with TRBJ2-5; D remains ambiguous. V was clipped by 4 bases and J by 5 bases, with 5 bases between them. Germline CDR1 reads SGHTA; CDR2 reads FQGNSA. There are 11 residues in the CDR3. As DNA, the CDR3 is TGTGCCAGCAGCTCCTGGGAGACCCAGTACTTC. Amino acids: CASSSWETQYF.

This clonotype was found many times. The genes are TRBV20-1 and TRBJ2-1; TRBD2 matches at 8 bases. The germline V gene encodes CDR1 DFQATT and CDR2 SNEGSKA (reference sequence). Trimming took 7 bases from V and 6 from J; bases not matched to a gene: 8. This CDR3 comprises 13 residues. CDR3 loop: CSVTGGALNEQFF. CDR3 sequence (DNA): TGCAGTGTAACCGGGGGGGCGCTCAATGAGCAGTTCTTC.

This clonotype was found many times. The chain recombines TRBV7-2 with TRBJ2-2; weak D call: TRBD1 (6 bases). Germline V gene lookup returns CDR1 SGHTA and CDR2 FQGNSA. V lost 2 bases to trimming and J lost 6 bases, with 13 bases between them. The CDR3 contains 15 residues. The CDR3 bases are TGTGCCAGCAGCTTATTAGGGGACAATTCCGGGGAGCTGTTTTTT. Amino acid sequence: CASSLLGDNSGELFF.

This clonotype was seen a few times. This chain joins TRBV5-1 and TRBJ1-6; D possibly corresponds to TRBD1 (5 bases). Trimming shortened V by 4 bases and J by 9 bases, and 11 bases separated the two germline ends. This CDR3 has 13 amino acids. The germline CDR1 and CDR2 sequences are SGHRS and YFSETQ. For the CDR3, the DNA is TGCGCCAGCAGCGTAAAAGGGGCTTCACCCCTCCACTTT. This gives the protein CASSVKGASPLHF.

The rearrangement joins TRBV6-6 to TRBJ1-5; D not resolved. CDR1 is MNHNY, CDR2 SVGAGI, per germline (reference sequence). The CDR3 has 14 residues. In nucleotides, the CDR3 is TGTGACGCGAAACATGATTATAGCAATCAGCCCCAGCATTTT. Translating gives CDAKHDYSNQPQHF.

The V and J genes are TRBV6-1 and TRBJ1-1; D is ambiguous. Trimming left V 3 bases short and J 9 bases short, with 11 bases between. CDR1 and CDR2 from the germline V gene are MNHNS and SASEGT. The CDR3 runs 12 residues. For the CDR3, the DNA is TGTGCCAGCAGTGATCTCCTAAAGCAAGCTTTCTTT. It codes for CASSDLLKQAFF.

V is TRBV7-2 and J is TRBJ2-3, with D perhaps given as TRBD1 or TRBD2 (5 bases each). The germline V gene encodes CDR1 SGHTA and CDR2 FQGNSA. Trimming stripped 1 base from V and 7 bases from J, with 12 bases between. The CDR3 totals 14 residues. For the CDR3, the DNA is TGTGCCAGCAGCTTAGAGGTGGGACGGAATACGCAGTATTTT. It yields the protein CASSLEVGRNTQYF.

This clonotype was detected ten times or more. The chain couples TRBV20-1 to TRBJ2-7, with unresolved D. The CDR3 runs to 14 residues. CDR1 is DFQATT, CDR2 SNEGSKA, per germline (reference sequence). Trimming shortened V by 6 bases and J by 6 bases, and 21 bases separated the two germline ends. CDR3 residues: CSARPRLGSLEQYF. The CDR3 DNA reads as TGCAGTGCCAGACCACGGCTGGGGTCTCTCGAGCAGTACTTC.

This clonotype was recorded many times. The chain uses TRBV25-1 and TRBJ2-1, with TRBD1 matching over 7 bases. Germline CDR1 MGHDK, CDR2 SYGVNS. The V and J ends lost 8 bases and 8 bases, in that order; junction bases with no gene match: 9. The CDR3 sequence is 13 residues long. The CDR3 bases are TGTGCCAGCCCCGGGACAGAAAACGATGAGCAGTTCTTC. Residues: CASPGTENDEQFF.

This clonotype was observed a few times. The chain couples TRBV7-2 to TRBJ1-1, with 7 positions matching TRBD1. Germline loops: CDR1 SGHTA, CDR2 FQGNSA. V gave up 5 bases and J gave up 8 bases; unmatched junction bases: 11. CDR3 length: 14 amino acids. The CDR3 region is CASSSRQGKTEAFF. CDR3 DNA: TGTGCCAGCAGCAGTCGACAGGGAAAAACAGAAGCTTTCTTT.

In this sample, this clonotype turned up many times. The chain carries TRBV7-2 and TRBJ1-2; D is possibly TRBD1 (5 bases). The CDR3 covers 14 residues. Trimming removed 0 bases from V and 2 bases from J, with 7 bases in between. CDR1 and CDR2 (germline): SGHTA, FQGNSA. The CDR3 DNA is TGTGCCAGCAGCTTAGCGGGGGGGAACTATGGCTACACCTTC. This gives the protein CASSLAGGNYGYTF.

This clonotype was seen only a few times. The chain links TRBV7-2 to TRBJ1-2; the D gene is possibly TRBD1 (6 bases). The V and J ends lost 5 bases and 4 bases respectively, with 11 bases between them. The germline gives CDR1 SGHTA, CDR2 FQGNSA. The CDR3 is 13 amino acids. The CDR3 nucleotides are TGTGCCAGCAGCCCTTGGGACATCTATGGCTACACCTTC. This gives the protein CASSPWDIYGYTF.

This clonotype was seen at least ten times. The chain recombines TRBV12-3 or TRBV12-4 with TRBJ2-2; no clear D. The CDR3 has 15 amino acids. V was shortened by 5 bases and J by 4 bases, with 14 bases between the two germline ends. Here the CDR3 DNA reads TGTGCCAGCAGTCTAGAGTCCTCTGGCACCGGGGAGCTGTTTTTT. It encodes CASSLESSGTGELFF.

Only a few counts were recorded for this clonotype. This chain links TRBV5-4 with TRBJ2-5, with 9 nucleotides matching TRBD1. The germline V gene has CDR1 SGHNT and CDR2 YYREEE (reference sequence). The CDR3 is 16 amino acids. V lost 4 bases, J lost 3 bases, and 10 bases stayed unmatched. Written as DNA, the CDR3 is TGTGCCAGCAGCCCCCTTCAGACAGGGGGAGAAGAGACCCAGTACTTC. Translated: CASSPLQTGGEETQYF.

This clonotype was counted only a few times. The V gene is TRBV5-1, the J gene TRBJ1-2; D perhaps matches TRBD1 (5 bases). Germline V gene sequence: CDR1 SGHRS, CDR2 YFSETQ. This CDR3 has 15 residues. The V and J ends lost 4 bases and 2 bases respectively, with 15 bases between them. CDR3 residues: CASSLRAGRNYGYTF. The CDR3 nucleotides are TGCGCCAGCAGCCTCCGGGCGGGACGGAACTATGGCTACACCTTC.

This clonotype was detected once. The V call is TRBV24-1, the J call TRBJ2-3, with no clear D. Germline V gene lookup returns CDR1 KGHDR and CDR2 SFDVKD. Trimming left V 4 bases short and J 0 bases short, with 4 bases between. This CDR3 contains 13 residues. As DNA, the CDR3 is TGTGCCACCAGTGAAGCTAGCACAGATACGCAGTATTTT. It yields the protein CATSEASTDTQYF.

In this sample, this clonotype turned up a few times. The chain links TRBV6-4 to TRBJ2-2; D is unresolved. This CDR3 region has 16 residues. Germline CDR1 is MRHNA and CDR2 is SNTAGT. The ends were cut back, 3 bases at V and 5 bases at J, with 16 bases in the middle. CDR3: CASSENVARRTGELFF. As DNA, the CDR3 is TGTGCCAGCAGTGAGAACGTGGCTAGAAGAACCGGGGAGCTGTTTTTT.